The 3 T cell receptor beta chains below all came from one sample that was sequenced in a study of T cell responses to AZD1222 COVID-19 vaccine. Method: immunoSEQ multiplex PCR; TCRdb's copy keeps in-frame clones and lacks some. The data hold 130,000 or so clones, with about 90% observed a single time. The specimen comprised peripheral blood, sampled 28 days after the second dose of the MenACWY control vaccine. Source of these receptors: an adult who received the MenACWY meningococcal vaccine as a control.

The chain recombines TRBV19 with TRBJ1-1; D gene ambiguous. This CDR3 comprises 15 residues. Germline loops: CDR1 LNHDA, CDR2 SQIVND (reference sequence). With 3 bases removed from V and 6 bases from J, the gap between germline ends came to 17 bases. The CDR3 is CASSIYRALVAEAFF. The CDR3 DNA reads as TGTGCCAGTAGTATCTATCGGGCGTTGGTCGCTGAAGCTTTCTTT. The full variable domain, its missing parts supplied by reference TRBV19 and TRBJ1-1, is DGGITQSPKYLFRKEGQNVTLSCEQNLNHDAMYWYRQDPGQGLRLIYYSQIVNDFQKGDIAEGYSVSREKKESFPLTVTSAQKNPTAFYLCASSIYRALVAEAFFGQGTRLTVV.

V gene TRBV30 combines with J gene TRBJ1-2; no clear D. The CDR3 has 12 amino acids. CDR1 is GTSNPN and CDR2 is SVGIG in the germline V gene (reference sequence). Trimming removed 7 bases at V and 8 bases at J, with 17 bases between. CDR3 amino acids: CASLEGSGGYTF. The CDR3 bases are TGTGCCTCCTTGGAGGGATCGGGAGGCTACACCTTC.

The CDR3 loop reads CASETNSYEQYF. The CDR3 nucleotides read TGTGCCAGTGAGACAAACTCCTACGAGCAGTACTTC. The V call is TRBV2, the J call TRBJ2-7; D remains ambiguous. Germline V CDR1 and CDR2: SNHLY, FYNNEI. The CDR3 spans 12 residues. The V gene lost 9 bases and the J gene lost 0 bases, with 9 bases spanning the gap.